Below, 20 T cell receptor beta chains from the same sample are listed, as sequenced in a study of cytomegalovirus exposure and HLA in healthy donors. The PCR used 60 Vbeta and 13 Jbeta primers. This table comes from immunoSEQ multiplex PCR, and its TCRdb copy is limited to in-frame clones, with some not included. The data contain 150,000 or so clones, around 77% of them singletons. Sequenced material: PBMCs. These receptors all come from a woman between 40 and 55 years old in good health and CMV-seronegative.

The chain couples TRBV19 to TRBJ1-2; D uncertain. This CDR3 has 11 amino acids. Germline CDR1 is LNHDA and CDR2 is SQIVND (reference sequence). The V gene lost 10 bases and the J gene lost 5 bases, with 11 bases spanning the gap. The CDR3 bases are TGTGCCACCCAATCCCATTATGGCTACACCTTC. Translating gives CATQSHYGYTF.

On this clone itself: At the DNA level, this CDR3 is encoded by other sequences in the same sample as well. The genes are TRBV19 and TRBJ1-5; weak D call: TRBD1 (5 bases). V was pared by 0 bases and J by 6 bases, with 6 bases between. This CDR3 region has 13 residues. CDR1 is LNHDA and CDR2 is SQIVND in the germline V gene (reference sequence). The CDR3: CASSIDQGQPQHF. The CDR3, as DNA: TGTGCCAGTAGTATAGATCAGGGTCAGCCCCAGCATTTT.

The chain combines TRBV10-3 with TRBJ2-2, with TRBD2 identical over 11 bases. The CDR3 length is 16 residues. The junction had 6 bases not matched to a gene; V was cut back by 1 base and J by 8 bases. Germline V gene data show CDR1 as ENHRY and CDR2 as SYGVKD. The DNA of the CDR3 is TGTGCCATCAGTGAGTTAACTAGCGGGAGTCGAGGGGAGCTGTTTTTT. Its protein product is CAISELTSGSRGELFF.

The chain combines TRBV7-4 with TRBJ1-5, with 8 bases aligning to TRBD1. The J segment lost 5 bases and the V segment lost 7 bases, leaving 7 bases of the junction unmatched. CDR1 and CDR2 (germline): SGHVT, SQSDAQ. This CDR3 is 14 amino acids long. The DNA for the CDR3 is TGTGCCAGCATCAGGGGGCGGTTGGATCAGCCCCAGCATTTT. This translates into CASIRGRLDQPQHF.

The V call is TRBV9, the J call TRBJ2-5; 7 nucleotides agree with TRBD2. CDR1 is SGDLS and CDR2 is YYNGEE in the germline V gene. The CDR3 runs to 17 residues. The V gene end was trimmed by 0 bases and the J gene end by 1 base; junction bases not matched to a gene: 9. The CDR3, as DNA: TGTGCCAGCAGCGTAGGGGGAGGGGACGCTTTCCAAGAGACCCAGTACTTC. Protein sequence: CASSVGGGDAFQETQYF.

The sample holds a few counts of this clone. The CDR3 nucleotides read TGTGCCAGCAGTTCGCGGACAGGCCAGAATGAAAAACTGTTTTTT. It yields the protein CASSSRTGQNEKLFF. The chain couples TRBV6-5 to TRBJ1-4, with 7 positions matching TRBD1. This CDR3 has 15 residues. After removal of 4 bases from V and 5 bases from J, the junction contained 7 bases not matched to a gene. In germline, CDR1 is MNHEY, CDR2 SVGAGI.

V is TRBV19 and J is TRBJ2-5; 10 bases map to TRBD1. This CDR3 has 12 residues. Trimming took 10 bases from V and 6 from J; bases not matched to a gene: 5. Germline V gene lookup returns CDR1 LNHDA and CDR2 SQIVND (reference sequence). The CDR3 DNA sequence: TGTGCCACTAAGGACAGGGGGAAGACCCAGTACTTC. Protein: CATKDRGKTQYF.

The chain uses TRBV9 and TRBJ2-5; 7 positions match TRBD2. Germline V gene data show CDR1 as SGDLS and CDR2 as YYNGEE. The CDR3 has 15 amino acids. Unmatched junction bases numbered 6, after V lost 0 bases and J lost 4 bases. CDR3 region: CASSVGGVAGETQYF. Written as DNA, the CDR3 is TGTGCCAGCAGCGTAGGTGGGGTAGCGGGAGAGACCCAGTACTTC.

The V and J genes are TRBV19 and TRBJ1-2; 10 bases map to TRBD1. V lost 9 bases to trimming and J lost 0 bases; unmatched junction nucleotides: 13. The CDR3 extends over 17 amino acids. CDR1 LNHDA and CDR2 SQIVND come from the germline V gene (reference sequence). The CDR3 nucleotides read TGTGCCAGCCTTCCCGGGACAGGGGATCGAGCTAACTATGGCTACACCTTC. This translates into CASLPGTGDRANYGYTF.

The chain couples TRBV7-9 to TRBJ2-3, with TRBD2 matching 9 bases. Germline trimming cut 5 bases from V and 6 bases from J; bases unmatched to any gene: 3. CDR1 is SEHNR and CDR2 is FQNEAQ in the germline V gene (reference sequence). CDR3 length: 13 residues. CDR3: CASSLGLADTQYF. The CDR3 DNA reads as TGTGCCAGCAGCCTCGGACTAGCGGATACGCAGTATTTT.

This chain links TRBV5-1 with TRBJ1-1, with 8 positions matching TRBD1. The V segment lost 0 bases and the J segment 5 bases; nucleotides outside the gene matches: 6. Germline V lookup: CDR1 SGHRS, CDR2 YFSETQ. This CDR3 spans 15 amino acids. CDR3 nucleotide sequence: TGCGCCAGCAGCTTGGCAGGGGGCCTAGGGACTGAAGCTTTCTTT. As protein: CASSLAGGLGTEAFF.

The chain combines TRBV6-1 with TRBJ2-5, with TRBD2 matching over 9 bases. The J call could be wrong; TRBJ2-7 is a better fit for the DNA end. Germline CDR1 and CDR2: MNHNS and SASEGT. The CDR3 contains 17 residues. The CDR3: CASSEFGASGTSYEQYF. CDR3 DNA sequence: TGTGCCAGCAGTGAATTTGGGGCTAGCGGGACTTCCTACGAGCAGTACTTC.

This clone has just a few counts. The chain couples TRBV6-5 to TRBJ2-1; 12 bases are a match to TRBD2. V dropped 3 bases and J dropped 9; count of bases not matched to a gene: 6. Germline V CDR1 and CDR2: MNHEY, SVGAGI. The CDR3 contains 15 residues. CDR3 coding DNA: TGTGCCAGCAGTTATTCAGGACTAGCGGGATTTGAGCAGTTCTTC. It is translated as CASSYSGLAGFEQFF.

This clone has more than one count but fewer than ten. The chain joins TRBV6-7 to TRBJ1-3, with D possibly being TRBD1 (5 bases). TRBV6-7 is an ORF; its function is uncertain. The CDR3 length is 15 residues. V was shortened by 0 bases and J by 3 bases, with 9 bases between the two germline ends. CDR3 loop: CASSYSGGNGNTIYF. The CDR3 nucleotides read TGTGCCAGCAGTTACTCGGGGGGGAATGGAAACACCATATATTTT.

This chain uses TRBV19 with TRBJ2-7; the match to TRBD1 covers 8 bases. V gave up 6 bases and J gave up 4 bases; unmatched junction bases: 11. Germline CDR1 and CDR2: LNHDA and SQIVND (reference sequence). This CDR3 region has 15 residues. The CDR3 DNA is TGTGCCAGTAGCCGCTCCCGGGACAGGCCGTACGAGCAGTACTTC. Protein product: CASSRSRDRPYEQYF.

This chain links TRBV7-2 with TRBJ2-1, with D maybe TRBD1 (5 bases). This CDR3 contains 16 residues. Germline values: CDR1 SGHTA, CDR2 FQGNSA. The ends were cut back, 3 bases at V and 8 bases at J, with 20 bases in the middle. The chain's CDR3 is CASSFGSLGLGHEQFF. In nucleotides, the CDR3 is TGTGCCAGCAGCTTTGGATCGCTCGGCCTGGGGCATGAGCAGTTCTTC.

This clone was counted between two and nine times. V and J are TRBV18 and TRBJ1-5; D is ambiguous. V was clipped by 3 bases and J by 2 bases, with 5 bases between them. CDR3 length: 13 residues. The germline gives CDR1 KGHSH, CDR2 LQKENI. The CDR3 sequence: CASSPTGNQPQHF. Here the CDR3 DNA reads TGTGCCAGCTCACCTACGGGCAATCAGCCCCAGCATTTT. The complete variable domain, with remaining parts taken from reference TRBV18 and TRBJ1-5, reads NAGVMQNPRHLVRRRGQEARLRCSPMKGHSHVYWYRQLPEEGLKFMVYLQKENIIDESGMPKERFSAEFPKEGPSILRIQQVVRGDSAAYFCASSPTGNQPQHFGDGTRLSIL.

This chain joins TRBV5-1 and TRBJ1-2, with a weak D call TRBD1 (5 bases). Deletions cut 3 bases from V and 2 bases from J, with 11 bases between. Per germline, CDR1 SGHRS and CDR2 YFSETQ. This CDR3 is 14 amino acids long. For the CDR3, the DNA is TGCGCCAGCAGCTCACTGGACACGAACTATGGCTACACCTTC. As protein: CASSSLDTNYGYTF.

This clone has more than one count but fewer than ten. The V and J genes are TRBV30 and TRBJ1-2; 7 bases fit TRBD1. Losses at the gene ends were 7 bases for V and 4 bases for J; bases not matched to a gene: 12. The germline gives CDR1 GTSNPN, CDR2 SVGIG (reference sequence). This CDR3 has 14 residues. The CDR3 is CASVPGGFGYGYTF. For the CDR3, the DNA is TGTGCCTCCGTTCCAGGGGGGTTTGGCTATGGCTACACCTTC.

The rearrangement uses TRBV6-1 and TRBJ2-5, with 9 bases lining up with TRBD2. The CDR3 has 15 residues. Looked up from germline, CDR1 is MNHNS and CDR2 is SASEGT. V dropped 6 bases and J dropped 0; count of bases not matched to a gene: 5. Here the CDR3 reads CASRGVAGDQETQYF. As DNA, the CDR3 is TGTGCCAGCAGGGGAGTAGCGGGAGACCAAGAGACCCAGTACTTC.